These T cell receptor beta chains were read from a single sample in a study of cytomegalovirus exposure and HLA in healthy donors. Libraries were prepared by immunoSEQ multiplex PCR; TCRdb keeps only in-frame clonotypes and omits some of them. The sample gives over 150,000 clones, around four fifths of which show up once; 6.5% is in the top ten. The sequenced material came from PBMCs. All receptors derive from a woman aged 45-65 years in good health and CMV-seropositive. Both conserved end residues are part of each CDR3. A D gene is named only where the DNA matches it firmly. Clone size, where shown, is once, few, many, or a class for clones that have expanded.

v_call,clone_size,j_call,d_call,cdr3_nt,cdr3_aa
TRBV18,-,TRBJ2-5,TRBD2,TGTGCCAGCTCACCAGGACTAGCAGAGACCCAGTACTTC,CASSPGLAETQYF
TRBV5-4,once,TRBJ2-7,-,TGTGCCAGCAGCTTGGTAGGCGGCGCCTACGAGCAGTACTTC,CASSLVGGAYEQYF
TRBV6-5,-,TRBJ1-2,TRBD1,TGTGCCAGCAGTTACCCGATTGGGACAGGGTATGGCTACGCCTTC,CASSYPIGTGYGYAF
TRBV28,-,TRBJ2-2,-,TGTGCCAGCAGTCCTCCTGGGGCGGTACAAGGGGAGCTGTTTTTT,CASSPPGAVQGELFF
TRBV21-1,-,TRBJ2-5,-,TGTGCCAGCAGCAAAGGGGCGGGGTCGGAGACCCAGTACTTC,CASSKGAGSETQYF
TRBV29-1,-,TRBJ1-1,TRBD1,TGCAGCGTGGACAGGGGGAACACTGAAGCTTTCTTT,CSVDRGNTEAFF
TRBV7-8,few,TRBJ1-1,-,TGTGCCAGCAGCTTAGAAGGGGGTAGGACTGAAGCTTTCTTT,CASSLEGGRTEAFF
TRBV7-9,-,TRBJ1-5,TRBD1,TGTGCCAGCAGCTCCCGAGGGACAGCAAATCAGCCCCAGCATTTT,CASSSRGTANQPQHF
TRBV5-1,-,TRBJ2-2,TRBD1,TGCGCCAGCGGACAGGGGGCGTCCGGGGAGCTGTTTTTT,CASGQGASGELFF
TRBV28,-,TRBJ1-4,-,TGTGCCAGCAGTTTGGAAGGAGGGGTAAATGAAAAACTGTTTTTT,CASSLEGGVNEKLFF
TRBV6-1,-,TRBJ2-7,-,TGTGCCAGCAGTGAAGCTGCGGATTACGAGCAGTACTTC,CASSEAADYEQYF
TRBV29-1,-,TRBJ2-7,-,TGCAGCGTGCTGGCCGTCTCCTACGAGCAGTACTTC,CSVLAVSYEQYF
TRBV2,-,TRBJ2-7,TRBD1,TGTGCCAGCAGTTTTAACAGGGGTCAGGGGGAGCAGTACTTC,CASSFNRGQGEQYF
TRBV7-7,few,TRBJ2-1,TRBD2,TGTGCTAGCAGCTGGAAGCGGGGGGGCTACAATGAGCAGTTCTTC,CASSWKRGGYNEQFF
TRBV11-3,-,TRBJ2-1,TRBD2,TGTGCCAGCAGGGGCGGGAGTTCCTACAATGAGCAGTTCTTC,CASRGGSSYNEQFF
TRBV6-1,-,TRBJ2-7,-,TGTGCCAGCAGTGCCTACAGGGTCGAGCAGTACTTC,CASSAYRVEQYF
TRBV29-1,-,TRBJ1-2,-,TGCAGCGTTGGGAAGGGGGAGAACTTTGTCTATGGCTACACCTTC,CSVGKGENFVYGYTF
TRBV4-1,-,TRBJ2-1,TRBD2,TGCGCCAGCAGCCATCAGCTAGCGGCCTCCTACAATGAGCAGTTCTTC,CASSHQLAASYNEQFF
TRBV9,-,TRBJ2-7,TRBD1,TGTGCCAGCAGCGGACAGGGGGAAGTCGAGCAGTACTTC,CASSGQGEVEQYF
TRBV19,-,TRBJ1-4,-,TGTGCCAGTAGCCCGAGGCAGCCGGGAGAAAAACTGTTTTTT,CASSPRQPGEKLFF
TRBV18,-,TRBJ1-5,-,TGTGCCAGCTCACCGGGGGCGAATAGCAATCAGCCCCAGCATTTT,CASSPGANSNQPQHF
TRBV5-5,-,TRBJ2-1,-,TGTGCCAGCAGCTCACAGAATGAGCAGTTCTTC,CASSSQNEQFF
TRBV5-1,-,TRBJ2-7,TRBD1,TGCGCCAGCAGCTTGGAGGACAGGGGGCGGAGCGAGCAGTACTTC,CASSLEDRGRSEQYF
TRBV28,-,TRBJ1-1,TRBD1,TGTGCCAGCAGTAAGACAGGGGGGATGACTGAAGCTTTCTTT,CASSKTGGMTEAFF
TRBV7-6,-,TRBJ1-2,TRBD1,TGTGCCAGCAGCACTAGGACAGGGGGCCATGGCTACACCTTC,CASSTRTGGHGYTF
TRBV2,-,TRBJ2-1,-,TGTGCCAGCTTGGACAGTTCCTACAATGAGCAGTTCTTC,CASLDSSYNEQFF
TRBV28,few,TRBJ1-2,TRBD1,TGTGCCAGCAGTGAAGGACAGGGCTATGGCTACACCTTC,CASSEGQGYGYTF
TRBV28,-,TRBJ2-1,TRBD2,TGTGCCAGCAAACACTCTAGCGGGGGGCTCAATGAGCAGTTCTTC,CASKHSSGGLNEQFF
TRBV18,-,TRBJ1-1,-,TGTGCCAGCTCGCTGGGACAGAACACTGAAGCTTTCTTT,CASSLGQNTEAFF
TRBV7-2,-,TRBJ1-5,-,TGTGCCAGCAGCTTAGCGGGGGGTATAGATCAGCCCCAGCATTTT,CASSLAGGIDQPQHF
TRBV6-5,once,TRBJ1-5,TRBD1,TGTGCCAGCAAGCGACAGGGACTCGGCAATCAGCCCCAGCATTTT,CASKRQGLGNQPQHF
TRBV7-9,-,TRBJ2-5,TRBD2,TGTGCCAGCAGCTCGTGGACTAGCGGGGCTCAAGAGACCCAGTACTTC,CASSSWTSGAQETQYF
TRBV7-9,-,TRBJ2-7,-,TGTGCCAGCAGCTTATCCGAGGCCGCCTACGAGCAGTACTTC,CASSLSEAAYEQYF
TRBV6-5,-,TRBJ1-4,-,TGTGCCAGCAGCGCGGACAGAAAGGGTAATGAAAAACTGTTTTTT,CASSADRKGNEKLFF
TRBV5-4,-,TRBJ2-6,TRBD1,TGCGCCAGCAGCCAAATACAGGGGACTGGGGCCAACGTCCTGACTTTC,CASSQIQGTGANVLTF
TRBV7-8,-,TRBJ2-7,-,TGTGCCAGCAGCTTGGTGGACAGCTACGAGCAGTACTTC,CASSLVDSYEQYF
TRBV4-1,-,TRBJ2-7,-,TGCGCCAGCAGCCAAGGGGCTACCATCTACGAGCAGTACTTC,CASSQGATIYEQYF
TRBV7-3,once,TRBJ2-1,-,TGTGCCAGCAGCCAGGGACTGGCCCTTGATGAGCAGTTCTTC,CASSQGLALDEQFF
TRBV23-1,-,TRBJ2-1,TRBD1,TGCGCCAGCAGTCAATTAGGGGGACAGGGGCCCTACAATGAGCAGTTCTTC,CASSQLGGQGPYNEQFF
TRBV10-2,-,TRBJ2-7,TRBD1,TGCGCCAGCAGGGCGGCTCTTCGGGACAGCTACGAGCAGTACTTC,CASRAALRDSYEQYF